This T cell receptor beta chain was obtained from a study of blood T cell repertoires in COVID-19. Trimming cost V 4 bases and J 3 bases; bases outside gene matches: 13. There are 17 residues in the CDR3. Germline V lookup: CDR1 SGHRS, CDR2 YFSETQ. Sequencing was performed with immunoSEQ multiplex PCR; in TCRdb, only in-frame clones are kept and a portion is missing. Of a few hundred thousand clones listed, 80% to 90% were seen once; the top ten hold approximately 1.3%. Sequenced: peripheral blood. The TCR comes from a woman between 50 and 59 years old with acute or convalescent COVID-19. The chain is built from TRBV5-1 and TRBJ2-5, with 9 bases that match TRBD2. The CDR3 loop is CASSRGAGGPGEETQYF. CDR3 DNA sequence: TGCGCCAGCAGCCGGGGTGCGGGAGGGCCGGGAGAAGAGACCCAGTACTTC.